The 20 T cell receptor beta chains below were found in one sample sequenced in a study of cytomegalovirus exposure and HLA in healthy donors. The PCR was carried out with 60 Vbeta primers and 13 Jbeta primers. TCRdb's table, derived via immunoSEQ multiplex PCR, lists solely in-frame clones and lacks some. Counted here are around 68,000 clones, over 75% occurring once; the ten biggest clones make up about 11%. The specimen was PBMCs. All receptors derive from a female donor in good health and CMV-seronegative.

This sequence joins TRBV18 and TRBJ1-3, with 7 bases that match TRBD1. With 4 bases clipped from V and 2 bases from J, the junction kept 8 bases outside the gene matches. CDR3 length equals 16 residues. Per germline, CDR1 KGHSH and CDR2 LQKENI. The CDR3 bases are TGTGCCAGCTCACAGACAGGGATAAGCCCTGGAAACACCATATATTTT. This codes for CASSQTGISPGNTIYF.

The genes are TRBV19 and TRBJ2-7; possibly TRBD1 for D (5 bases). The CDR3 has 14 amino acids. Germline loops: CDR1 LNHDA, CDR2 SQIVND (reference sequence). Trimming took 9 bases from V and 6 from J, leaving 21 bases between them. CDR3: CASQGARGHLEQYF. Written as DNA, the CDR3 is TGTGCCAGCCAGGGCGCACGAGGACACCTCGAGCAGTACTTC.

In its sample, this clone was seen once. The genes are TRBV29-1 and TRBJ2-5, with TRBD2 as a possible D gene (6 bases). The CDR3 runs 14 residues. Trimming removed 1 base from V and 0 bases from J, with 9 bases in between. CDR1 is SQVTM and CDR2 is ANQGSEA in the germline V gene. The CDR3: CSVEGGTYQETQYF. For the CDR3, the DNA is TGCAGCGTTGAAGGCGGGACGTACCAAGAGACCCAGTACTTC.

This clone turned up a few times. V usage is TRBV2 and J usage is TRBJ2-3; no clear D. Germline CDR1 is SNHLY and CDR2 is FYNNEI. The CDR3 is 13 amino acids. V was trimmed by 5 bases and J by 3 bases, leaving 9 bases between them. CDR3 protein: CASSITVTDTQYF. CDR3 DNA: TGTGCCAGCAGTATTACGGTGACAGATACGCAGTATTTT.

V and J are TRBV5-6 and TRBJ1-4; 10 nucleotides match TRBD1. This CDR3 spans 15 amino acids. Trimming cost V 4 bases and J 6 bases; bases outside gene matches: 6. From germline, CDR1 is SGHDT and CDR2 YYEEEE. The CDR3 region is CASSTTGGRDEKLFF. CDR3 in DNA: TGTGCCAGCAGCACGACAGGGGGCAGGGATGAAAAACTGTTTTTT.

This sequence joins TRBV19 and TRBJ1-5; D remains unclear. V lost 2 bases and J lost 7, with 9 bases in between. This CDR3 is built from 13 residues. The germline gives CDR1 LNHDA, CDR2 SQIVND (reference sequence). CDR3 nucleotides: TGTGCCAGTAGTATACAGGTACAACAGCCCCAGCATTTT. Protein sequence: CASSIQVQQPQHF.

This chain joins TRBV4-1 and TRBJ2-3, with 8 bases identical to TRBD2. From germline, CDR1 is MGHRA and CDR2 YSYEKL. Trimming at V came to 2 bases and at J to 4 bases, leaving 8 bases not matched to a gene. This CDR3 contains 16 residues. The CDR3 sequence: CASSQLTGGDPDTQYF. CDR3 nucleotide sequence: TGCGCCAGCAGCCAATTAACGGGGGGGGATCCAGATACGCAGTATTTT.

V and J are TRBV27 and TRBJ2-7, with D perhaps TRBD1 (5 bases). Trimming shortened V by 6 bases and J by 1 base, and 13 bases separated the two germline ends. Germline V gene lookup returns CDR1 MNHEY and CDR2 SMNVEV (reference sequence). CDR3 length: 14 amino acids. CDR3 in DNA: TGTGCCAGCAGCACCGGTGACAGATCCTACGAGCAGTACTTC. Its protein product is CASSTGDRSYEQYF.

This chain connects TRBV5-1 to TRBJ1-6, with D perhaps TRBD1 (6 bases). Germline values: CDR1 SGHRS, CDR2 YFSETQ. This CDR3 contains 14 residues. Deletions cut 3 bases from V and 8 bases from J, with 12 bases between. In nucleotides, the CDR3 is TGCGCCAGCAGCTCCTTAGGGGGAGATTCACCCCTCCACTTT. Its translation is CASSSLGGDSPLHF.

The CDR3 protein is CASSPDRGNQPQHF. CDR3 in DNA: TGTGCCAGCAGTCCGGACAGGGGGAATCAGCCCCAGCATTTT. The rearrangement uses TRBV28 and TRBJ1-5; TRBD1 matches 10 bases. The germline gives CDR1 MDHEN, CDR2 SYDVKM. The CDR3 sequence is 14 residues long. V trimming: 5 bases; J trimming: 4 bases; junction bases outside the gene matches: 2. Full variable domain (rest looked up from reference TRBV28 and TRBJ1-5): DVKVTQSSRYLVKRTGEKVFLECVQDMDHENMFWYRQDPGLGLRLIYFSYDVKMKEKGDIPEGYSVSREKKERFSLILESASTNQTSMYLCASSPDRGNQPQHFGDGTRLSIL.

The chain links TRBV27 to TRBJ1-1; D is unresolved. Trimming shortened V by 1 base and J by 4 bases, and 10 bases separated the two germline ends. Germline assignment: CDR1 MNHEY and CDR2 SMNVEV (reference sequence). The CDR3 length is 14 residues. CDR3 bases: TGTGCCAGCAGTTTATTCGGCGGGAGCACTGAAGCTTTCTTT. Encoded protein: CASSLFGGSTEAFF.

The rearrangement links TRBV7-9 to TRBJ1-4, with D uncertain. The germline V gene has CDR1 SEHNR and CDR2 FQNEAQ (reference sequence). The CDR3 extends over 17 amino acids. Trimming removed 2 bases from V and 2 bases from J, with 15 bases in between. CDR3 loop: CASSLLLGKLTNEKLFF. In DNA, the CDR3 is TGTGCCAGCAGCTTACTCCTCGGGAAACTTACTAATGAAAAACTGTTTTTT.

This chain uses TRBV29-1 with TRBJ2-3; the D gene is possibly TRBD1 (7 bases). Germline CDR1 and CDR2: SQVTM and ANQGSEA. The ends were cut back, 6 bases at V and 8 bases at J, with 18 bases in the middle. The CDR3 totals 13 residues. The DNA of the CDR3 is TGCAGCGTGGGACTCCAGGGGGTGGGTACGCAGTATTTT. The encoded protein is CSVGLQGVGTQYF.

The chain combines TRBV5-1 with TRBJ2-7; the D gene is possibly TRBD1 (6 bases). Trimming left V 0 bases short and J 7 bases short, with 8 bases between. Germline loops: CDR1 SGHRS, CDR2 YFSETQ. The CDR3 sequence is 12 residues long. DNA for the CDR3: TGCGCCAGCAGCTTGGGGGGGCGGGAGCAGTACTTC. This gives the protein CASSLGGREQYF. Full variable domain (rest looked up from reference TRBV5-1 and TRBJ2-7): KAGVTQTPRYLIKTRGQQVTLSCSPISGHRSVSWYQQTPGQGLQFLFEYFSETQRNKGNFPGRFSGRQFSNSRSEMNVSTLELGDSALYLCASSLGGREQYFGPGTRLTVT.

This rearrangement joins TRBV5-6 to TRBJ1-1; 9 nucleotides agree with TRBD1. The CDR3 sequence is 17 residues long. CDR1 is SGHDT and CDR2 is YYEEEE in the germline V gene. The trim removed 0 bases at V and 0 bases at J, leaving 6 bases unmatched. Written as DNA, the CDR3 is TGTGCCAGCAGCTTGGCCGGGACAGGGTTCATGAACACTGAAGCTTTCTTT. Protein sequence: CASSLAGTGFMNTEAFF.

The CDR3 DNA is TGCGCCAGCAGCTTGGAAGGGGCGCGGGGCTACACCTTC. It is translated as CASSLEGARGYTF. J is TRBJ1-2 and V is TRBV5-1; possible D gene TRBD1, 5 bases. V lost 0 bases and J 8 bases, leaving 11 bases between the germline ends. Germline CDR1 reads SGHRS; CDR2 reads YFSETQ. The CDR3 runs to 13 residues.

Here the CDR3 reads CASSLVSVQETQYF. In nucleotides, the CDR3 is TGTGCCAGCAGCTTAGTATCGGTTCAAGAGACCCAGTACTTC. The J gene is TRBJ2-5, the V gene TRBV7-9, with D hard to call. V was pared by 1 base and J by 2 bases, with 8 bases between. The germline CDR1 and CDR2 sequences are SEHNR and FQNEAQ (reference sequence). The CDR3 length is 14 residues.

The genes are TRBV5-4 and TRBJ1-4, with 8 nucleotides matching TRBD1. Germline loops: CDR1 SGHNT, CDR2 YYREEE (reference sequence). The CDR3 covers 13 residues. The V gene end was trimmed by 3 bases and the J gene end by 13 bases; junction bases not matched to a gene: 8. CDR3 sequence (DNA): TGTGCCAGCAGCTCTCCGGACAGGGCAGGACTGTTTTTT. Its translation: CASSSPDRAGLFF.

V is TRBV7-8 and J is TRBJ2-3; D remains unclear. This CDR3 spans 13 amino acids. Germline CDR1 SGHVS, CDR2 FQNEAQ. Trimming took 3 bases from V and 3 from J, leaving 7 bases between them. CDR3 sequence (DNA): TGTGCCAGCAGCTTGCAGTTAACAGATACGCAGTATTTT. Translation: CASSLQLTDTQYF. Based on the CDR3 plus reference TRBV7-8 and TRBJ2-3, the full variable domain is GAGVSQSPRYKVAKRGQDVALRCDPISGHVSLFWYQQALGQGPEFLTYFQNEAQLDKSGLPSDRFFAERPEGSVSTLKIQRTQQEDSAVYLCASSLQLTDTQYFGPGTRLTVL.

This clone was seen once. The rearrangement joins TRBV9 to TRBJ2-3; 8 positions match TRBD1. The CDR3 is made up of 16 amino acids. Unmatched junction bases numbered 7, after V lost 0 bases and J lost 4 bases. The germline gives CDR1 SGDLS, CDR2 YYNGEE. The CDR3 is CASSVAGTGGPDTQYF. The DNA of the CDR3 is TGTGCCAGCAGCGTAGCCGGGACAGGAGGGCCAGATACGCAGTATTTT.